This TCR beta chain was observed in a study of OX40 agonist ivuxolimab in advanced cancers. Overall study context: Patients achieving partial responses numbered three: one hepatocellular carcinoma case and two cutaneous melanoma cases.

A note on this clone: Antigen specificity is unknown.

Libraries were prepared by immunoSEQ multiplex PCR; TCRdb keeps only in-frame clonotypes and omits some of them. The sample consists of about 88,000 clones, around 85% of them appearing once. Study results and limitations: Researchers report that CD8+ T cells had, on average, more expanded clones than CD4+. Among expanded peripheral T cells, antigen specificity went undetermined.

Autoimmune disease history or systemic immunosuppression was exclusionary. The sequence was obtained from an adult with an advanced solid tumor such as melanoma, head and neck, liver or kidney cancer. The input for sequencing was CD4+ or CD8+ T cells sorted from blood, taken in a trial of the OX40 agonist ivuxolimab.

CDR3 in DNA: TGTGCCAGCAGCTTGAACAGGGCGAGCTATGGCTACACCTTC. Its translation: CASSLNRASYGYTF. This chain connects TRBV5-6 to TRBJ1-2, with D possibly TRBD1 on 6 matching bases. Germline CDR1 reads SGHDT; CDR2 reads YYEEEE. The ends were cut back, 1 base at V and 4 bases at J, with 11 bases in the middle. This CDR3 is 14 amino acids long.